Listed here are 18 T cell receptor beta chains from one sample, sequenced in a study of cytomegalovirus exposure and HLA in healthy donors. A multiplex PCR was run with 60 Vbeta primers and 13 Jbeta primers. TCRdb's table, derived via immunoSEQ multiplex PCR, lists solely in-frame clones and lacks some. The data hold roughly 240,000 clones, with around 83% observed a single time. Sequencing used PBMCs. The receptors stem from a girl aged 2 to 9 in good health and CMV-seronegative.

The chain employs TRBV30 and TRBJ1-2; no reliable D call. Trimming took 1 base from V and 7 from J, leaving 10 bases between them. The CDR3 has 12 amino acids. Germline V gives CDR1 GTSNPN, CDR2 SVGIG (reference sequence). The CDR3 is CAWSGGLSGYTF. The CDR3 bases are TGTGCCTGGAGTGGAGGGCTAAGTGGCTACACCTTC.

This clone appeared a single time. CDR3 sequence reads: CASSLSAGFYGYTF. The CDR3 nucleotides read TGTGCCAGCAGTTTATCGGCAGGGTTCTATGGCTACACCTTC. The chain uses TRBV27 and TRBJ1-2, with D maybe TRBD1 (5 bases). Trimming took 0 bases from V and 4 from J, leaving 9 bases between them. CDR3 size: 14 residues. Germline-derived CDR1 and CDR2 are MNHEY and SMNVEV (reference sequence).

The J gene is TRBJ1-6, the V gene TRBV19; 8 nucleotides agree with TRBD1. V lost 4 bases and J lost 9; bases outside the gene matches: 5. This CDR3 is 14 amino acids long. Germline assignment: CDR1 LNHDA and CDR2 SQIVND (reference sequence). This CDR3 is CASSTGQGTSPLHF. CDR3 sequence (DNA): TGTGCCAGTAGTACTGGACAGGGCACTTCACCCCTCCACTTT.

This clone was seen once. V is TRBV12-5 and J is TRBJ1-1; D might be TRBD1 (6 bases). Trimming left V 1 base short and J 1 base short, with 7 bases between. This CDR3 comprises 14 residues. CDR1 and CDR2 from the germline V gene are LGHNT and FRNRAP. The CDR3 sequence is CASGLAGANTEAFF. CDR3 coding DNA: TGTGCTAGTGGTTTGGCAGGGGCGAACACTGAAGCTTTCTTT.

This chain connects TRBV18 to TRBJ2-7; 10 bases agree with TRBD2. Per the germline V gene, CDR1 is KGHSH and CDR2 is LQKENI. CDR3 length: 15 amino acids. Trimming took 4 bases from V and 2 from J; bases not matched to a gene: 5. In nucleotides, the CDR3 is TGTGCCAGCTCACACGGACTAGCGGCCCCCTACGAGCAGTACTTC. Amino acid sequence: CASSHGLAAPYEQYF.

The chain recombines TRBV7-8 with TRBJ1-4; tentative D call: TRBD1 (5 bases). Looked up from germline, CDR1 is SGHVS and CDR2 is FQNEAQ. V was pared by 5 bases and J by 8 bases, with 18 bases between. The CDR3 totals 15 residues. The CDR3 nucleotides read TGTGCCAGCAGCCCTACTGGGACGGGAGGCGAAAAACTGTTTTTT. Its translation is CASSPTGTGGEKLFF.

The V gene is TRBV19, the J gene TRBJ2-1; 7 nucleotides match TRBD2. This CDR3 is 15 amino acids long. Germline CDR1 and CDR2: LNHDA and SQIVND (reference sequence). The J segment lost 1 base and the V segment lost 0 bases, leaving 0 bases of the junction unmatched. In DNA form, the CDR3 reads TGTGCCAGTAGTATAGACGGGGGGTCCTACAATGAGCAGTTCTTC. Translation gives CASSIDGGSYNEQFF. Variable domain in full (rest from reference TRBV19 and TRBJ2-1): DGGITQSPKYLFRKEGQNVTLSCEQNLNHDAMYWYRQDPGQGLRLIYYSQIVNDFQKGDIAEGYSVSREKKESFPLTVTSAQKNPTAFYLCASSIDGGSYNEQFFGPGTRLTVL.

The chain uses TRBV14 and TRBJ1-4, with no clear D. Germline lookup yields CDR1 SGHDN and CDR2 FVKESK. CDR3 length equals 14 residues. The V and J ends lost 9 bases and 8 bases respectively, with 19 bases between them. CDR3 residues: CARIVPGKGEKLFF. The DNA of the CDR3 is TGTGCCAGAATCGTACCCGGGAAGGGAGAAAAACTGTTTTTT.

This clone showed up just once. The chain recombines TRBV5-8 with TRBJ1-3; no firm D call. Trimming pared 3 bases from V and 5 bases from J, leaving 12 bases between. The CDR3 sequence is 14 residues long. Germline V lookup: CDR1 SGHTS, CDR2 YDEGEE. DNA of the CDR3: TGTGCCAGCAGCTGGTGGGCAACGAGAAACACCATATATTTT. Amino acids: CASSWWATRNTIYF.

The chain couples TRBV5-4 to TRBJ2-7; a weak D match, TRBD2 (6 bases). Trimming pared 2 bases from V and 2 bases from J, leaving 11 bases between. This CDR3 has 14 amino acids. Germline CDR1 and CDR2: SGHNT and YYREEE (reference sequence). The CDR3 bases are TGTGCCAGCAGCTTAGGTAGCGGAGCCTACGAGCAGTACTTC. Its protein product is CASSLGSGAYEQYF. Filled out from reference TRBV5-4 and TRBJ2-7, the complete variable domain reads ETGVTQSPTHLIKTRGQQVTLRCSSQSGHNTVSWYQQALGQGPQFIFQYYREEENGRGNFPPRFSGLQFPNYSSELNVNALELDDSALYLCASSLGSGAYEQYFGPGTRLTVT.

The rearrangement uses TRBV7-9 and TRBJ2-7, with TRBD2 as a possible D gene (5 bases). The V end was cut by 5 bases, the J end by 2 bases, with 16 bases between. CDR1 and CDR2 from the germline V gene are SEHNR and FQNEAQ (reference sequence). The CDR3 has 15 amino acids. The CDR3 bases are TGTGCCAGCAGCCCCCCTCTGGAGGACCCCTACGAGCAGTACTTC. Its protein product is CASSPPLEDPYEQYF.

The DNA for the CDR3 is TGCGCCAGCAGCTTGTTATTGCTTCATAGATCTACTAGCGGGGTTTACAATGAGCAGTTCTTC. As protein: CASSLLLLHRSTSGVYNEQFF. This chain uses TRBV5-1 with TRBJ2-1; 10 bases map to TRBD2. V shed 1 base, J shed 4 bases, and the junction held 20 bases outside the gene matches. The V gene's germline CDR1 is SGHRS and CDR2 YFSETQ. This CDR3 has 21 residues.

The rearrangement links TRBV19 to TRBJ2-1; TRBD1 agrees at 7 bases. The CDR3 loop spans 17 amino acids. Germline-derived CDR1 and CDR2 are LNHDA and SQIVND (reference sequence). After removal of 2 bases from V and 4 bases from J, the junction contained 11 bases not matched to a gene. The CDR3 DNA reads TGTGCCAGTAGTATAAGGAAGAGACAGGGCGGTTACAATGAGCAGTTCTTC. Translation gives CASSIRKRQGGYNEQFF.

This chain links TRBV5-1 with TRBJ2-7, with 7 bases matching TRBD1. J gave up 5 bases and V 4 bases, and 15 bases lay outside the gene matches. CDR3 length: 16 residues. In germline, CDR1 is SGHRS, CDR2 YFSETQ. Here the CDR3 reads CASSPAPDRVYNEQYF. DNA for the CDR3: TGCGCCAGCAGCCCCGCTCCCGACAGGGTCTACAACGAGCAGTACTTC.

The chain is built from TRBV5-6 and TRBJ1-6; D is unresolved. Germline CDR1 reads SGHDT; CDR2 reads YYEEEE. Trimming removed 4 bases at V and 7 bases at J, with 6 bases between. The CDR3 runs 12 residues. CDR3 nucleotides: TGTGCCAGCAGCAAGGAGAATTCACCCCTCCACTTT. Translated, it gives CASSKENSPLHF.

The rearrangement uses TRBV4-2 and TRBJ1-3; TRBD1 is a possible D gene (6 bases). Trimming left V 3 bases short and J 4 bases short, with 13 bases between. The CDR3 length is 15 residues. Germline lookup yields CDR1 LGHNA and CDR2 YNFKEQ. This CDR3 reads CASSQATGTGNTIYF. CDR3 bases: TGTGCCAGCAGCCAGGCAACAGGGACCGGAAACACCATATATTTT.

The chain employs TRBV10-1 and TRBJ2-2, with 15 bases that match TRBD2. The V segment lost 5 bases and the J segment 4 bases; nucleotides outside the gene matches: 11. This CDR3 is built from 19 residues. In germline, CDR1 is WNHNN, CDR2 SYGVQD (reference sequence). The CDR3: CASSPRTSGRASTTGELFF. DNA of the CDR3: TGCGCCAGCAGTCCTAGGACTAGCGGGAGGGCCTCGACCACCGGGGAGCTGTTTTTT.

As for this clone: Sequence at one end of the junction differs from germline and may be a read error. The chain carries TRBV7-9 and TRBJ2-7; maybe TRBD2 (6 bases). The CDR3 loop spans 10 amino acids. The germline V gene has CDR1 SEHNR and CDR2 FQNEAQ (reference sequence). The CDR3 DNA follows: TGTGCCAGCAGCTCGCCGGGACTTGATTTC. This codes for CASSSPGLDF.